These 18 T cell receptor beta chains were sequenced from one sample in a study of T cells after posttransplantation cyclophosphamide. Sampled 1 year posttransplant, controls received myeloablative marrow transplants, methotrexate and a calcineurin inhibitor. TCRdb keeps only in-frame clones here, not all; method: immunoSEQ multiplex PCR. The sample shows roughly 16,000 clones, 75% to 90% of them seen only once. The sample here was PBMCs, taken after allogeneic stem cell transplant with calcineurin inhibitor and methotrexate. The source is a young adult female patient who received an allogeneic stem cell transplant from an unrelated donor, was CMV-positive, and had acute and chronic GVHD. Some T cells could come from the graft donor.

This clone was found a few times. This chain connects TRBV6-5 to TRBJ2-7; 9 nucleotides agree with TRBD1. Germline CDR1 reads MNHEY; CDR2 reads SVGAGI. The V gene end was trimmed by 2 bases and the J gene end by 5 bases; junction bases not matched to a gene: 7. There are 15 residues in the CDR3. CDR3 region: CASSYAGQGRNEQYF. The CDR3 nucleotides are TGTGCCAGCAGTTACGCGGGACAGGGCAGGAACGAGCAGTACTTC.

The gene calls are TRBV6-5 and TRBJ2-7; D is perhaps TRBD2 (6 bases). Germline CDR1 MNHEY, CDR2 SVGAGI. The length of the CDR3 is 15 residues. V was shortened by 0 bases and J by 4 bases, with 13 bases between the two germline ends. The CDR3 DNA reads TGTGCCAGCAGTTACTCGCCGGGAGTGGGATACGAGCAGTACTTC. Its translation is CASSYSPGVGYEQYF.

V is TRBV4-1 and J is TRBJ2-7; the match to TRBD2 covers 8 bases. V dropped 5 bases and J dropped 4; count of bases not matched to a gene: 4. The CDR3 runs to 13 residues. Germline V gives CDR1 MGHRA, CDR2 YSYEKL. The CDR3 loop is CASSVGLAYEQYF. The CDR3 nucleotides read TGCGCCAGCAGCGTAGGACTAGCTTACGAGCAGTACTTC.

This rearrangement joins TRBV7-2 to TRBJ2-5; D uncertain. V dropped 2 bases and J dropped 0 bases, with 13 bases sitting between them. The CDR3 is 16 residues long. Germline CDR1 SGHTA, CDR2 FQGNSA. CDR3 DNA sequence: TGTGCCAGCAGCTTATATTTGTCGCAGAACCAAGAGACCCAGTACTTC. Translated: CASSLYLSQNQETQYF.

The chain combines TRBV30 with TRBJ2-2; D might be TRBD2 (6 bases). Trimming stripped 3 bases from V and 4 bases from J, with 9 bases between. CDR1 is GTSNPN, CDR2 SVGIG, per germline (reference sequence). This CDR3 comprises 13 residues. Here the CDR3 reads CAWRWGLTGELFF. CDR3 DNA: TGTGCCTGGAGATGGGGACTCACCGGGGAGCTGTTTTTT.

The chain uses TRBV5-4 and TRBJ2-1; perhaps TRBD2 as D (6 bases). From germline, CDR1 is SGHNT and CDR2 YYREEE (reference sequence). The CDR3 contains 14 residues. CDR3 nucleotide sequence: TGTGCGTCGGGACTCATAGCCAGTCCGAATGAGCAGTTCTTC. This encodes CASGLIASPNEQFF.

The genes are TRBV5-6 and TRBJ1-2; D is uncertain. Trimming cost V 0 bases and J 3 bases, with 6 bases left between them. This CDR3 is 13 amino acids long. The V gene's germline CDR1 is SGHDT and CDR2 YYEEEE. Here the CDR3 reads CASSLVADYGYTF. CDR3 coding DNA: TGTGCCAGCAGCTTGGTTGCGGACTATGGCTACACCTTC.

This clone came up a few times. This chain links TRBV5-6 with TRBJ1-1, with TRBD1 matching over 8 bases. CDR1 and CDR2 (germline): SGHDT, YYEEEE. The V segment lost 4 bases and the J segment 3 bases; nucleotides outside the gene matches: 8. The CDR3 extends over 15 amino acids. The CDR3 here is CASSMQGAWDTEAFF. CDR3 nucleotides: TGTGCCAGCAGCATGCAGGGGGCGTGGGACACTGAAGCTTTCTTT.

The chain is built from TRBV5-1 and TRBJ2-1; tentative D call: TRBD2 (5 bases). This CDR3 comprises 15 residues. V lost 0 bases and J lost 0, with 7 bases in between. Germline V lookup: CDR1 SGHRS, CDR2 YFSETQ. CDR3 bases: TGCGCCAGCAGCTTGGTAGGGAGCTCCTACAATGAGCAGTTCTTC. As protein: CASSLVGSSYNEQFF.

The chain uses TRBV11-2 and TRBJ2-7; possibly TRBD1 for D (6 bases). This CDR3 is built from 15 residues. Trimming shortened V by 5 bases and J by 2 bases, and 16 bases separated the two germline ends. The germline V gene has CDR1 SGHAT and CDR2 FQNNGV. In nucleotides, the CDR3 is TGTGCCAGCAGCGCAACGGGACACCTGACCTACGAGCAGTACTTC. Protein product: CASSATGHLTYEQYF.

V and J are TRBV5-1 and TRBJ2-1; the D gene is possibly TRBD2 (6 bases). Germline V gene sequence: CDR1 SGHRS, CDR2 YFSETQ. Trimming shortened V by 0 bases and J by 1 base, and 11 bases separated the two germline ends. The CDR3 loop spans 16 amino acids. The CDR3, as DNA: TGCGCCAGCAGCTTGGACCGGGCGGGGTCCTACAATGAGCAGTTCTTC. Encoded protein: CASSLDRAGSYNEQFF.

This clone is a singleton in its sample. This chain links TRBV21-1 with TRBJ1-1. TRBV21-1 is a pseudogene segment. The CDR3 has 17 residues. The DNA of the CDR3 is TGTGCCAGCAGCCGGCGAGTAGCTACACAATTTCGCACTGAAGCTTTCTTT. Its translation is CASSRRVATQFRTEAFF.

V usage is TRBV7-6 and J usage is TRBJ1-3; D not certain. The germline CDR1 and CDR2 sequences are SGHVS and FNYEAQ. V was shortened by 2 bases and J by 2 bases, with 10 bases between the two germline ends. This CDR3 spans 15 amino acids. The CDR3 loop reads CASSLSPRPGNTIYF. CDR3 coding DNA: TGTGCCAGCAGCTTATCGCCTAGGCCTGGAAACACCATATATTTT.

The rearrangement uses TRBV7-9 and TRBJ2-4; 9 bases are shared with TRBD2. Looked up from germline, CDR1 is SEHNR and CDR2 is FQNEAQ (reference sequence). The V segment lost 1 base and the J segment 9 bases; nucleotides outside the gene matches: 10. The CDR3 spans 16 residues. The CDR3 DNA reads TGTGCCAGCAGCTTAGGTGATGGCGGGAGGGCCGGCATTCAGTACTTC. It translates to CASSLGDGGRAGIQYF.

The rearrangement uses TRBV9 and TRBJ1-1; possibly TRBD1 for D (5 bases). The germline V gene has CDR1 SGDLS and CDR2 YYNGEE. The CDR3 loop spans 16 amino acids. Trimming took off 0 bases at V and 1 base at J, with 13 bases between the two ends. The CDR3 reads CASSVGGTFPNTEAFF. The DNA for the CDR3 is TGTGCCAGCAGCGTAGGGGGCACATTCCCGAACACTGAAGCTTTCTTT.

CDR3 DNA sequence: TGTGCCAGCAGCTTATCGGGACAGGGCCAGTACTTC. Protein: CASSLSGQGQYF. The V gene is TRBV7-2, the J gene TRBJ2-5, with 9 bases lining up with TRBD1. CDR3 length equals 12 residues. The germline V gene encodes CDR1 SGHTA and CDR2 FQGNSA. After removal of 2 bases from V and 10 bases from J, the junction contained 2 bases not matched to a gene.

The rearrangement joins TRBV4-2 to TRBJ2-7, with 9 bases that match TRBD2. The CDR3 sequence is 16 residues long. The trim removed 0 bases at V and 2 bases at J, leaving 5 bases unmatched. CDR1 and CDR2 from the germline V gene are LGHNA and YNFKEQ. The CDR3 bases are TGTGCCAGCAGCCAAGATTGGACTAGCGAAACCTACGAGCAGTACTTC. Translation: CASSQDWTSETYEQYF.

The rearrangement links TRBV4-1 to TRBJ2-3, with D possibly matching TRBD2 (5 bases). From germline, CDR1 is MGHRA and CDR2 YSYEKL. The germline V and J ends were trimmed by 0 bases and 3 bases, with 7 bases remaining between them. The CDR3 runs to 14 residues. CDR3 residues: CASSQDPGTDTQYF. DNA for the CDR3: TGCGCCAGCAGCCAAGACCCGGGAACAGATACGCAGTATTTT.